The sample holds many counts of the clone carrying this TCR beta chain. Germline and junction disagree at one end, which may indicate a read error. Unique molecular identifiers were incorporated into the prepared TCRbeta library. TCRdb re-called the PCR reads with MiXCR, one entry per CDR3 protein. The sample includes about 610,000 distinct CDR3 sequences, approximately 10% seen only once; the top ten take 3.5% to 5%. This sample is drawn from a study of T-cell reconstitution after alpha-beta-depleted transplantation in children. The starting material was PBMCs from the stem cell graft donor, obtained from the stem cell graft. The sequence derives from a human donor who donated a stem cell graft to a child with acute myeloid leukemia.

CDR3 nucleotide sequence: TGTGCCAGCAGTCCCGGGCGAAAGCGGGATCACTCGGATTTT. It yields the protein CASSPGRKRDHSDF. The chain has TRBV6-2 or TRBV6-3 and TRBJ2-3; 7 bases align to TRBD2. CDR3 length: 14 amino acids. Germline values: CDR1 MNHEY, CDR2 SVGEGT.